These 9 T cell receptor beta chains were sequenced from one sample in a study of blood T cell repertoires in COVID-19. Profiling relied on immunoSEQ multiplex PCR, and the TCRdb table lists in-frame clones only, not all of them. The table records fewer than 350,000 clones, 88% of them present only once. The specimen was PBMCs or T cells enriched from blood (not recorded which). These receptors were collected from a young woman who had recovered from COVID-19.

V is TRBV28 and J is TRBJ2-3; no clear D gene. The CDR3 is made up of 14 amino acids. The germline V gene encodes CDR1 MDHEN and CDR2 SYDVKM. Trimming removed 1 base at V and 6 bases at J, with 11 bases between. Written as DNA, the CDR3 is TGTGCCAGCAGTTTATCCCGGCGGTCGGATACGCAGTATTTT. Translated: CASSLSRRSDTQYF.

The rearrangement uses TRBV7-9 and TRBJ1-5, with D uncertain. Trimming cost V 1 base and J 2 bases, with 15 bases left between them. The germline gives CDR1 SEHNR, CDR2 FQNEAQ (reference sequence). This CDR3 is 17 amino acids long. The CDR3 region has the DNA TGTGCCAGCAGCTTAGGTGGAGGCCAGGTGGGCAATCAGCCCCAGCATTTT. Amino acids: CASSLGGGQVGNQPQHF.

The chain carries TRBV5-1 and TRBJ2-3; D unresolved. Germline assignment: CDR1 SGHRS and CDR2 YFSETQ. The CDR3 has 13 amino acids. The V end lost 4 bases, the J end lost 5 bases, and 11 bases lay between the germline ends. The CDR3 coding sequence is TGCGCCAGCAGCCTGGAACGAGAAGATACGCAGTATTTT. Translation gives CASSLEREDTQYF.

The chain combines TRBV5-1 with TRBJ1-1; D is unclear. This CDR3 comprises 14 residues. Trimming removed 0 bases at V and 3 bases at J, with 9 bases between. Looked up from germline, CDR1 is SGHRS and CDR2 is YFSETQ. The CDR3 region is CASSLGQAYTEAFF. CDR3 sequence (DNA): TGCGCCAGCAGCTTGGGTCAGGCCTACACTGAAGCTTTCTTT.

In this sample, this clone turned up a few times. The rearrangement joins TRBV7-3 to TRBJ1-1, with no clear D. Trimming removed 2 bases at V and 5 bases at J, with 9 bases between. Germline values: CDR1 SGHTA, CDR2 FQGTGA. This CDR3 is 13 amino acids long. CDR3 bases: TGTGCCAGCAGCTTACGGGAGGGAACTGAAGCTTTCTTT. It is translated as CASSLREGTEAFF.

The CDR3 coding sequence is TGTGCCAGTAGTATTTGGGCCCCAGGGGGCAATCAGCCCCAGCATTTT. Translated: CASSIWAPGGNQPQHF. The J gene is TRBJ1-5, the V gene TRBV19, with a possible D match to TRBD1 (6 bases). Trimming cost V 3 bases and J 2 bases, with 14 bases left between them. Germline CDR1 is LNHDA and CDR2 is SQIVND (reference sequence). The CDR3 loop spans 16 amino acids.

This clone appeared a few times. The V call is TRBV28, the J call TRBJ2-7, with TRBD1 matching over 8 bases. Per germline, CDR1 MDHEN and CDR2 SYDVKM. Germline trimming cut 5 bases from V and 0 bases from J; bases unmatched to any gene: 6. The CDR3 loop spans 15 amino acids. The CDR3: CASSATGAISYEQYF. CDR3 DNA: TGTGCCAGCAGTGCGACAGGGGCGATCTCCTACGAGCAGTACTTC.

The rearrangement joins TRBV28 to TRBJ2-7; tentatively, D is TRBD1 (5 bases). CDR1 is MDHEN and CDR2 is SYDVKM in the germline V gene. The CDR3 length is 14 residues. The V gene lost 7 bases and the J gene lost 3 bases, with 16 bases spanning the gap. For the CDR3, the DNA is TGTGCCAGCAAGGGGCTGGACACCTTCTACGAGCAGTACTTC. It is translated as CASKGLDTFYEQYF.

The chain uses TRBV5-1 and TRBJ2-5; D is perhaps TRBD2 (5 bases). Trimming took 1 base from V and 1 from J, leaving 5 bases between them. The length of the CDR3 is 13 residues. Germline V gene sequence: CDR1 SGHRS, CDR2 YFSETQ. In DNA, the CDR3 is TGCGCCAGCAGCTTGCGGGGCCAAGAGACCCAGTACTTC. Encoded protein: CASSLRGQETQYF.